The source of this T cell receptor beta chain is a study of cytomegalovirus exposure and HLA in healthy donors (dated by TCRdb to about 2017). With respect to the entire study: In an earlier analysis of several hundred of the donors, around 300 Gb of sequence data and roughly 100 million unique TCR beta sequences from some 170 million T cells were reported. About 300 gigabases of sequencing data and 80 million or so unique TCR sequences were included in an early release covering 500 to 750 HLA-typed donors. Among the roughly 390 genotyped donors, roughly 80% belonged to the genetic ancestry cluster associated with self-reported Caucasian donors. The aim of the study was to test whether cataloging public T cell receptors could identify signatures of past pathogen exposure. The study profiled the T cell repertoires of fewer than 850 subjects by immunosequencing and related them to cytomegalovirus serostatus. Along with the roughly 700-subject first cohort, a separate validation cohort of over a hundred different subjects was used. To predict cytomegalovirus infection status, the study combined high-throughput TCR immunosequencing, statistical association of individual TCRs with disease status, and machine learning. To study patterns of TCR occurrence, a later analysis re-analyzed previously published TCR beta repertoires from hundreds of donors and added high-resolution HLA genotyping. In the later analysis, no new phenotypic data were used to find candidate immune exposures; instead, reliance was placed on TCR beta sequences and their occurrence across donors. An earlier analysis of approximately 630 of the donors applied high-throughput TCR beta sequencing to assess whether each TCR beta V gene segment acted as functional or pseudogenic. Donor age, sex, ethnicity and CMV serostatus were compiled alongside the repertoire data. Genome-wide SNP genotypes for about 60% of the roughly 670 donors were used in a later genetic analysis, which treated that subset as a discovery cohort. Every repertoire in the discovery cohort had been generated on one and the same sequencing platform. HLA typing included class I and class II loci at four-digit resolution. Typing coverage varied by locus: roughly 629-640 donors for A, B, C, DRB1 and DQB1; approximately 520 for DQA1; about 570 for DPA1; roughly 450 for DPB1. Four to six DR-DQ haplotypes were handled as single units for association and clustering, since linkage in the cohort was strong. On average, around 240,000 unique TCR beta nucleotide sequences were sequenced per donor among 300 to 500 genotyped donors of the cohort, with roughly 19% of those sequences being non-productive.

Libraries were prepared through the immunoSEQ multiplex PCR assay. For the multiplex PCR, a mixture combining 60 forward primers for TCR Vbeta segments and 13 reverse primers for TCR Jbeta segments was used. The CDR3 region of rearranged TCR beta genes was amplified from genomic DNA with a multiplex PCR assay. Amplified TCR beta libraries were sequenced as 87-base-pair reads on the Illumina HiSeq System. Per the authors' processing: A later analysis tallied around 87 million unique TCR beta chains across the 650 to 750 repertoires, and approximately 9.9 million of those chains were shared by two or more donors. Raw reads were error-corrected and collapsed into unique sequences by a nearest-neighbor algorithm in which closely related sequences were merged to remove PCR and sequencing errors. To assign V, D and J gene segments, CDR3 sequences were aligned to IMGT reference sequences. Each retained sequence needed at least a six-nucleotide match to both a V gene segment and a J gene segment. Rearrangements were called productive when the CDR3 lacked stop codons and stayed in frame with V and J; all others were non-productive. Following IMGT convention, CDR3 was defined as the stretch from the second conserved V-encoded cysteine to the conserved J-encoded phenylalanine. In an earlier analysis of approximately 590 of the donors, sequences lacking an unambiguous match to a single V gene segment were excluded. An earlier analysis of a few hundred of the donors called V segments functional above 56.7% productive rearrangements and segregating when the between-donor standard deviation exceeded 5%. To diagnose cytomegalovirus status from the catalog of TCR beta chain sequences, a statistical classification framework was built. In a later analysis, TCR nucleotide sequences were compared against IMGT/GENE-DB human TR gene sequences so that V and J genes could be assigned. The TCRdist pipeline was used in a later analysis to assign CDR3 sequences and most-parsimonious VDJ recombination scenarios. In a later analysis, every TCR beta chain was defined by the combination of its CDR3 amino acid sequence and its V-gene family, and reads without a unique V-gene family were dropped. A later analysis removed 592 highly shared, low-generation-probability nucleotide sequences to deal with suspected cross-contamination and a sequencing artifact. For each public chain, a later analysis derived a clonal expansion index from normalized ranks of inferred template counts within each repertoire. In a later analysis, generation probabilities were computed using a VDJ recombination model fitted to out-of-frame rearrangements, and the results were checked against IGoR. Hypergeometric tests were used in a later analysis to score TCR-TCR, TCR-HLA and TCR-CMV co-occurrence, with a repertoire-size bias correction applied to the TCR pairs. False discovery rates were estimated in a later analysis by permuting HLA or CMV assignments 20 times. In a later analysis, co-occurring TCRs were grouped with DBSCAN, and TCRdist sequence similarity was added when clustering was performed within HLA-allele-positive subsets. Co-occurrence clustering excluded repertoires with fewer than 30,000 or more than 120,000 public chains, plus five with anomalous nucleotide sharing. TCRdb stores this immuneACCESS table with in-frame sequences only. Part of the clones is absent; in the studies checked, under half of the shortfall reflects unresolved V genes, and no reason is known for the rest. D and trimming come from the DNA, and the V and J calls and clone size come from that table. The sample table holds 210,000 or so clones, of which over 70% were seen once. In total, the top ten clones hold around 1.2% of the sample.

Study-level results and caveats: A cluster of highly shared sequence variants was judged likely to be a technical artifact of the sequencing pipeline. In a later analysis, most CMV-associated TCR beta chains were found to appear HLA-restricted, with HLA associations seemingly driven largely by CMV exposure. A later genetic analysis reported fewer N-insertions in productive TCRs among donors in an Asian-associated ancestry cluster than the 666-donor mean. Some IMGT-functional V segments, including TRBV6-2 and TRBV6-3, could not be distinguished by the 87-base-pair reads and were therefore excluded. The cohort was sequenced for TCR beta chains only, and without alpha or paired-chain data the features that could be detected were limited. About 17 rarely observed V segments, including chromosome 9 orphons, were excluded from the earlier analysis of some 590 of the donors because counts were too low. While some public TCRs were present in many individuals, most TCR sequences turned up only very rarely across donors. In a later genetic analysis, a missense DCLRE1C variant was associated with V-gene and J-gene trimming of TCR beta chains, and the association was replicated in an independent cohort. In a later analysis, HLA-associated TCR beta chains showed more clonal expansion and lower generation probabilities than non-associated chains that were equally common. CMV serostatus was the only immune exposure information available for the cohort. The study gave a list of about 160 TCR beta chains associated with cytomegalovirus. Three of the identified cytomegalovirus-associated TCR beta chains were confirmed in vitro to be specific for cytomegalovirus antigens. Several of the top co-occurrence clusters appeared to be linked to parvovirus B19, influenza, CMV and Epstein-Barr virus, according to a later analysis. Presence/absence analyses assumed roughly uniform sequencing depth across donors, an assumption that may not hold. A further reported finding was that TCR beta sequences accurately predicted the HLA-A and HLA-B alleles for most subjects in the first cohort. The classifier was reported to diagnose cytomegalovirus status with high specificity and sensitivity in both the original cohort and the validation cohort. In a later analysis, around 17,000 TCR beta sequences were associated with specific HLA alleles at a false discovery rate of 0.05. According to a later analysis, TCR association rates differed among HLA loci, with DRB1 alleles showing the most associated TCRs and HLA-C alleles showing the fewest. In an earlier analysis of around 500 of the donors, most TCR beta V segments appeared in productive rearrangements about 87% or about 30% of the time, broadly matching IMGT annotations. When HLA alleles, especially DR and DQ, strongly co-occurred, attributing TCR associations to individual alleles was difficult. Linkage disequilibrium might explain the correlated functional status among segregating V segments, but an unknown experimental factor could not be ruled out. According to the authors, the approach could potentially be generalized to other disease states and immunological phenotypes. Because HLA typing was unavailable for some donors at each locus, only the typed subset was used in association tests.

Notes on this clone: Its antigen remains unidentified. No quality values exist for individual bases; no much larger clone is one base distant.

From its cysteine to its phenylalanine, the CDR3 spans 14 amino acids. Solely the CDR3 DNA is kept, with 42 bases framed from the first base. Relative to germline, V is missing 4 bases and J is missing 7 bases, with 7 bases of the junction outside any gene match. Sequences SGHTA (CDR1) and FQGNSA (CDR2) are obtained from the germline V gene. In total, fewer than 750 healthy bone marrow donors made up the cohort. At the time of sampling, every cohort member was nominally healthy, though immune exposures that went unrecorded were likely present. The donor tested CMV seronegative and was one of the 352 seronegative cohort members. Each donor provided a peripheral blood sample, and peripheral blood mononuclear cells were used for TCR beta sequencing. Genomic DNA was extracted from the blood cell samples with the Qiagen DNeasy Blood Extraction Kit.

This clonotype originated in a man aged 25-45 years in good health and CMV-seronegative. The rearrangement combines TRBV7-2 with TRBJ2-7, with 10 bases matching TRBD1. The sequencing sample was made of PBMCs. In nucleotides, the sequence is TGTGCCAGCAGCTCGGGACAGGGGCCCGGGGAGCAGTACTTC. The translation is CASSSGQGPGEQYF. With the rest looked up from the reference TRBV7-2 and TRBJ2-7 genes rather than sequenced, the full variable domain is GAGVSQSPSNKVTEKGKDVELRCDPISGHTALYWYRQSLGQGLEFLIYFQGNSAPDKSGLPSDRFSAERTGGSVSTLTIQRTQQEDSAVYLCASSSGQGPGEQYFGPGTRLTVT.